This T cell receptor (beta chain) was profiled in a study of Ad26.COV2.S vaccination and SARS-CoV-2 variants. Overall study context: Ad26.COV2.S shots went into the muscle once or twice, 56 days apart.

Documented treatment: roughly 20 received Ad26.COV2.S at low or high dose, single or two shots; a few received placebo; per-sample allocation not given. Collection of samples fell on day 63 after the first vaccine or placebo injection. The germline gives CDR1 MDHEN, CDR2 SYDVKM. CDR3 length equals 12 residues. With 4 bases removed from V and 6 bases from J, the gap between germline ends came to 6 bases. Libraries were prepared by immunoSEQ multiplex PCR; TCRdb keeps only in-frame clonotypes and omits some of them. The sample carries about 400,000 clones, around nine tenths recorded once. The TCR comes from a person between 18 and 65 years old who received the Ad26.COV2.S COVID-19 vaccine or a placebo. The material was peripheral blood, obtained in a trial of Ad26.COV2.S vaccine versus placebo. The gene calls are TRBV28 and TRBJ2-2; D not certain. The CDR3 reads CASSSRAGELFF. CDR3 DNA: TGTGCCAGCAGTTCCCGGGCCGGGGAGCTGTTTTTT.